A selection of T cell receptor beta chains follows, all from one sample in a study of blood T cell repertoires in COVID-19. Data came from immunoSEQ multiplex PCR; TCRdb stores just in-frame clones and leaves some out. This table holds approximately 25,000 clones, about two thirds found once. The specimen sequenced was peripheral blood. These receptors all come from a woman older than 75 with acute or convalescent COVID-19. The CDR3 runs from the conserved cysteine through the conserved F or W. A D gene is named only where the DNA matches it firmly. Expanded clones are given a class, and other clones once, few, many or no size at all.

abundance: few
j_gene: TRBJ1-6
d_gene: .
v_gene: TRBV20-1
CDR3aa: CSATTSRAGYF
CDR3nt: TGCAGTGCTACGACAAGCCGGGCAGGGTACTTT

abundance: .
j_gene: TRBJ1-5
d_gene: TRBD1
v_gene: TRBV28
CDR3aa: CASSSPLTGLFNQPQHF
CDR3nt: TGTGCCAGCAGCTCACCCCTGACAGGGCTATTCAATCAGCCCCAGCATTTT

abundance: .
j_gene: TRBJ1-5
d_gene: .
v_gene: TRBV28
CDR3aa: CASSLSGGQLNQPQHF
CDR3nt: TGTGCCAGCAGCCTAAGTGGGGGCCAACTTAATCAGCCCCAGCATTTT

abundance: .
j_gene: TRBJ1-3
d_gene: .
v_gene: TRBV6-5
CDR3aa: CASRYSSSSGNTIYF
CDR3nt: TGTGCCAGCAGGTACAGTTCGAGCTCTGGAAACACCATATATTTT

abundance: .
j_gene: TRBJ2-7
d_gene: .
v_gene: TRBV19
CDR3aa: CASGDRYEQYF
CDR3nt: TGTGCCAGTGGAGACAGATACGAGCAGTACTTC

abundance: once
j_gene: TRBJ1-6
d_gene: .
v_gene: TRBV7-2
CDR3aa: CASSFNRDHSPLHF
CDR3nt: TGTGCCAGCAGCTTTAACAGGGACCATTCACCCCTCCACTTT

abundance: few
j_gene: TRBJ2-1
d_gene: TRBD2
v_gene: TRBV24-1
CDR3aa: CATSDPGLAGGVAYNEQFF
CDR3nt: TGTGCCACCAGTGACCCTGGACTAGCGGGGGGGGTTGCCTACAATGAGCAGTTCTTC

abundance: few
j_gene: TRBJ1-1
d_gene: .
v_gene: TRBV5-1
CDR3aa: CASSTEQGGYTEAFF
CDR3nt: TGCGCCAGCAGCACCGAGCAGGGCGGATACACTGAAGCTTTCTTT

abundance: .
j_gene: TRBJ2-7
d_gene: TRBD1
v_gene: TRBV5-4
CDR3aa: CATSLRDRGSYEQYF
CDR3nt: TGTGCCACCTCCCTAAGGGACAGGGGTTCCTACGAGCAGTACTTC

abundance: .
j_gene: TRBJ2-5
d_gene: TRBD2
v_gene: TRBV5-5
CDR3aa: CASSLELAGGRETQYF
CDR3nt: TGTGCCAGCAGCTTGGAACTAGCGGGGGGGCGAGAGACCCAGTACTTC

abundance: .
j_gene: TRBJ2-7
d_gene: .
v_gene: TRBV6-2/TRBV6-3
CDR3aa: CASSYKGGEQYF
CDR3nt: TGTGCCAGCAGTTACAAAGGGGGCGAGCAGTACTTC

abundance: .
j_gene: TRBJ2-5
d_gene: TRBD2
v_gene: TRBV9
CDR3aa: CASSPQVSGGQETQYF
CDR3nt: TGTGCCAGCAGCCCCCAGGTCAGCGGGGGGCAAGAGACCCAGTACTTC

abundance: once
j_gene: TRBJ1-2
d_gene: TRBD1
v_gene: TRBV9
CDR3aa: CASSGTGEYGYTF
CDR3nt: TGTGCCAGCAGCGGGACAGGGGAATATGGCTACACCTTC

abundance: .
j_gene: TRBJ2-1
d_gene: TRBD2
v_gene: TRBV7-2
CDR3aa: CASSLVSSGIYNEQFF
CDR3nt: TGTGCCAGCAGCTTAGTCTCAAGCGGGATCTACAATGAGCAGTTCTTC

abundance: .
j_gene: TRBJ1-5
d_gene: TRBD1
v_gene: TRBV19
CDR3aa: CASSSLGTGHNQPQHF
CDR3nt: TGTGCCAGTAGTAGCCTTGGGACAGGCCACAATCAGCCCCAGCATTTT

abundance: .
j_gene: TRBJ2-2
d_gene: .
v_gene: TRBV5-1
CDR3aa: CATSDREVAGELFF
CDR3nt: TGCGCCACCTCAGACAGGGAGGTTGCCGGGGAGCTGTTTTTT

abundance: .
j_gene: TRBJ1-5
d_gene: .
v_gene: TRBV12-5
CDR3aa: CASGLDQGQPQHF
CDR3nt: TGTGCTAGTGGTTTGGATCAGGGACAGCCCCAGCATTTT

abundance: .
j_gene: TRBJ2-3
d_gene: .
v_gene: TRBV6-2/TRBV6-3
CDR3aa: CASSYPLEARGASTDTQYF
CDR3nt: TGTGCCAGCAGTTACCCCCTTGAGGCTCGCGGGGCTAGCACAGATACGCAGTATTTT

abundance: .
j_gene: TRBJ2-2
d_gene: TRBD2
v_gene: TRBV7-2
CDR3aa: CASSPRTSGGTGELFF
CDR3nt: TGTGCCAGCAGTCCCCGGACTAGCGGGGGCACCGGGGAGCTGTTTTTT

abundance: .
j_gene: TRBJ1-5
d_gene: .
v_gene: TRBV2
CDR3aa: CASSLLDSDQPQHF
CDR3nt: TGTGCCAGCAGTCTCCTGGACAGCGACCAGCCCCAGCATTTT

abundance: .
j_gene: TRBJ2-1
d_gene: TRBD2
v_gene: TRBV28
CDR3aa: CASSLEGTIVSPEQFF
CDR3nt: TGTGCCAGCAGTTTGGAGGGGACTATCGTTTCCCCCGAGCAGTTCTTC

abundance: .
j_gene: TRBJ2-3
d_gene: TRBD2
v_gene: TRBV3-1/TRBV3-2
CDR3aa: CASSLGVAGDLDTQYF
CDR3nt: TGTGCCAGCAGCCTCGGGGTAGCGGGAGACCTAGATACGCAGTATTTT

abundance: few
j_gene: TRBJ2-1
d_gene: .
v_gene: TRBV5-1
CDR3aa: CASSKGSGSDEQFF
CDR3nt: TGCGCCAGCAGCAAAGGTAGCGGCAGCGATGAGCAGTTCTTC

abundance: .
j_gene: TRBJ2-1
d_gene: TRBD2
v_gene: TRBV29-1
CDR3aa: CSVPRTSGYEQFF
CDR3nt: TGCAGCGTCCCCAGGACTAGCGGCTATGAGCAGTTCTTC

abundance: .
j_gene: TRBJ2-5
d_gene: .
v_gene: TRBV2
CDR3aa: CASSELFGGQETQYF
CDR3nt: TGTGCCAGCAGTGAACTCTTTGGGGGGCAAGAGACCCAGTACTTC

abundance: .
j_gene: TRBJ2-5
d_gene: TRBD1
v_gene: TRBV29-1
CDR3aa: CSDTSQGETQYF
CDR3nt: TGCAGCGATACCTCACAGGGGGAGACCCAGTACTTC

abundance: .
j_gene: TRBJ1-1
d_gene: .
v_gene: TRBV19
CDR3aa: CASRYGGVYTEAFF
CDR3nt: TGTGCCAGCAGATACGGGGGAGTATACACTGAAGCTTTCTTT

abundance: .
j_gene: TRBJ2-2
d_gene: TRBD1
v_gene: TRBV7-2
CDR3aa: CASSPPGQGWAGELFF
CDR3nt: TGTGCCAGCAGCCCTCCGGGACAGGGTTGGGCCGGGGAGCTGTTTTTT

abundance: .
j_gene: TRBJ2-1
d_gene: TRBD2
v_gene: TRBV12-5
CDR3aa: CASGRPLAGSNNEQFF
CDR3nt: TGTGCTAGTGGCCGACCGTTAGCGGGGTCAAACAATGAGCAGTTCTTC

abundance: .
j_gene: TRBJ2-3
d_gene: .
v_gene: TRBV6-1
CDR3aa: CASSELISTDTQYF
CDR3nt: TGTGCCAGCAGTGAATTAATTAGCACAGATACGCAGTATTTT

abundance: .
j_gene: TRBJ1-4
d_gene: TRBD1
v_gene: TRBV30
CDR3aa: CAWTTTGLEKLFF
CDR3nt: TGTGCCTGGACTACGACAGGGTTGGAAAAACTGTTTTTT

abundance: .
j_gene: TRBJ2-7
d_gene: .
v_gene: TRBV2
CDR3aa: CASAGSEQYF
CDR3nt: TGTGCCAGCGCCGGTAGCGAGCAGTACTTC

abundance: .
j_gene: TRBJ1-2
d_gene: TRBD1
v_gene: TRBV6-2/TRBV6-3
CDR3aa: CASSLRATGDYGYTF
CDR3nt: TGTGCCAGCAGTTTACGCGCGACAGGGGACTATGGCTACACCTTC

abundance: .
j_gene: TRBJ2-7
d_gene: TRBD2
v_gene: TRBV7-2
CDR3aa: CASSLGLAGPYYEQYF
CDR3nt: TGTGCCAGCAGCTTGGGACTAGCGGGGCCGTACTACGAGCAGTACTTC

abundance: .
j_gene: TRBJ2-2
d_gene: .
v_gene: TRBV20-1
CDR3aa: CSAGGQGIGTGELFF
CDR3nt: TGCAGTGCTGGTGGGCAGGGGATAGGCACCGGGGAGCTGTTTTTT

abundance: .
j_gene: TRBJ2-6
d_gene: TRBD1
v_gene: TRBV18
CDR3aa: CASAWDRFTSGANVLTF
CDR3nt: TGTGCCAGCGCTTGGGACAGATTTACCTCTGGGGCCAACGTCCTGACTTTC

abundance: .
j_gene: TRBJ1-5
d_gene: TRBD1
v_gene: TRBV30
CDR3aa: CAWAGGGNQPQHF
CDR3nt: TGTGCCTGGGCAGGGGGCGGCAATCAGCCCCAGCATTTT

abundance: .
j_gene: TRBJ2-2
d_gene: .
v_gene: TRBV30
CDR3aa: CAWATGVDTGELFF
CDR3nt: TGTGCCTGGGCTACGGGGGTCGACACCGGGGAGCTGTTTTTT

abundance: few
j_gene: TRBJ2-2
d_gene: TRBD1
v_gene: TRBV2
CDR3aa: CASRAGGQGGTGELFF
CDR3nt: TGTGCCAGCAGGGCCGGGGGACAGGGGGGCACCGGGGAGCTGTTTTTT

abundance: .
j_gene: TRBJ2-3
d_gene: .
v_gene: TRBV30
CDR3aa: CAWKRVDTQYF
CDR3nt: TGTGCCTGGAAGAGGGTCGATACGCAGTATTTT

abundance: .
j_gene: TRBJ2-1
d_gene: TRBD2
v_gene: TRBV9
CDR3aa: CASSVASGRTEQFF
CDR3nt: TGTGCCAGCAGCGTAGCTAGCGGGAGGACGGAGCAGTTCTTC

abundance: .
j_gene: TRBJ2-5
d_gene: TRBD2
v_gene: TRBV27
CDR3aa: CASLPVRRLAGGLETQYF
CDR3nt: TGTGCCAGCCTACCCGTCCGTCGACTAGCGGGGGGGTTAGAGACCCAGTACTTC

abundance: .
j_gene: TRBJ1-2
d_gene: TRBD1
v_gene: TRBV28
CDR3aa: CASSGGQAFYGYTF
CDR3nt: TGTGCCAGCAGCGGAGGACAGGCATTCTATGGCTACACCTTC

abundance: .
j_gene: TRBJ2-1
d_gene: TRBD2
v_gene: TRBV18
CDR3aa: CASSPTGGTLYNEQFF
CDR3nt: TGTGCCAGCTCACCTACGGGGGGGACCTTATACAATGAGCAGTTCTTC

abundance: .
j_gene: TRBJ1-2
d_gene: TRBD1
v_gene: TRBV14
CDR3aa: CASSQETGRYGYTF
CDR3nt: TGTGCCAGCAGCCAAGAGACAGGGCGCTATGGCTACACCTTC

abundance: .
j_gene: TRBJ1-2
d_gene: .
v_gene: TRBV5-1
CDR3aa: CASSIATGSNYGYTF
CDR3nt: TGCGCCAGCAGCATTGCTACAGGTTCTAACTATGGCTACACCTTC

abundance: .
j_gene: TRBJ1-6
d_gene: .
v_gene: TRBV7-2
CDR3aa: CASSPDRQRGSPLHF
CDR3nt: TGTGCCAGCAGCCCGGACCGGCAAAGGGGTTCACCCCTCCACTTT

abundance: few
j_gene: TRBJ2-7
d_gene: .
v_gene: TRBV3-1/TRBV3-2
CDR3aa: CASSRYRLPTYEQYF
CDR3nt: TGTGCCAGCAGCCGTTACAGGTTACCTACCTACGAGCAGTACTTC

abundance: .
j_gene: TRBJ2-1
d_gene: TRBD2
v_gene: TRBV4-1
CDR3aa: CASSQDWRGALHEQFF
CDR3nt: TGCGCCAGCAGCCAAGATTGGCGGGGGGCCCTCCATGAGCAGTTCTTC

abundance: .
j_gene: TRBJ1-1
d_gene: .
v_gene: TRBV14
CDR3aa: CASSSRTSRDTEAFF
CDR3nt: TGTGCCAGCAGCTCTAGGACAAGCCGTGACACTGAAGCTTTCTTT

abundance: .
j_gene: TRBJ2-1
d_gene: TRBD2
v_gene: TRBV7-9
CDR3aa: CASSLALLAGDGKFF
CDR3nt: TGTGCCAGCAGCTTAGCGCTTTTAGCGGGAGATGGAAAGTTCTTC

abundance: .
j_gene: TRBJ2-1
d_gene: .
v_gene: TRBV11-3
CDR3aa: CASSLGGYGNEQFF
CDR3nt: TGTGCCAGCAGCTTAGGAGGATATGGGAATGAGCAGTTCTTC

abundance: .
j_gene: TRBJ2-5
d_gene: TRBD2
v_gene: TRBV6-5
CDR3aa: CASMASGETQYF
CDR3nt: TGTGCCAGCATGGCTAGCGGAGAGACCCAGTACTTC

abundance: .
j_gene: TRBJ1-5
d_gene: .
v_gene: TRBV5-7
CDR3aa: CAIIYRAGVDKDNQPQHF
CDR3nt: TGTGCCATAATATACCGGGCAGGGGTAGACAAGGACAATCAGCCCCAGCATTTT

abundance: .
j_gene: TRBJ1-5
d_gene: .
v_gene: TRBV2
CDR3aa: CASRGEGGPQHF
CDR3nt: TGTGCCAGCAGAGGAGAGGGAGGGCCCCAGCATTTT